These 29 T cell receptor beta chains originate from one sample sequenced in a study of neurological immune-mediated disorders. MiXCR was run by TCRdb on the 5' RACE reads, yielding one entry per CDR3 protein. The profile shows under 90,000 distinct CDR3 sequences, about a tenth of them singletons. The time point here: longitudinal time-point 1 (baseline). Sequenced input: PBMCs. All receptors derive from a man younger than 45 in good health.

In this sample, this clonotype turned up many times. This chain connects TRBV5-1 to TRBJ2-1; possible D gene TRBD2, 5 bases. V was cut by 4 bases and J by 9 bases, with 14 bases left in between. This CDR3 is built from 13 residues. The germline V gene encodes CDR1 SGHRS and CDR2 YFSETQ. The CDR3 coding sequence is TGCGCCAGCAGCCCTAGCTCTATGGGTGAGCAGTTCTTC. Its protein is CASSPSSMGEQFF.

The rearrangement uses TRBV3-1 and TRBJ2-3, with TRBD2 identical over 9 bases. The ends lost 2 bases at V and 0 bases at J; junction bases unmatched: 3. There are 16 residues in the CDR3. Germline V gives CDR1 LGHDT, CDR2 YNNKEL (reference sequence). The CDR3 DNA is TGTGCCAGCAGCCAAACTAGCGGGCAGAGCACAGATACGCAGTATTTT. Encoded protein: CASSQTSGQSTDTQYF.

This clonotype appeared many times. This rearrangement joins TRBV6-4 to TRBJ2-2; D perhaps matches TRBD1 (6 bases). Germline CDR1 MRHNA, CDR2 SNTAGT. The CDR3 sequence is 17 residues long. V was trimmed by 5 bases and J by 0 bases, leaving 16 bases between them. CDR3 nucleotides: TGTGCCAGCAGTCTACTGGGGGCGGTCTCGAACACCGGGGAGCTGTTTTTT. Protein: CASSLLGAVSNTGELFF.

This clonotype was seen at least ten times. This rearrangement joins TRBV21-1 to TRBJ2-7; TRBD1, the table's D call, was not compared with the DNA. TRBV21-1 is a listed pseudogene. CDR3 length: 15 amino acids. The CDR3 DNA is TGTGCCAGCAGCCCGACAGACCTGGGTCCCTACGAGCAGTACTTC. It yields the protein CASSPTDLGPYEQYF.

This clonotype occurred many times. The chain joins TRBV6-1 to TRBJ2-7, with TRBD2 matching over 7 bases. J gave up 1 base and V 1 base, and 4 bases lay outside the gene matches. Germline assignment: CDR1 MNHNS and CDR2 SASEGT. This CDR3 comprises 15 residues. CDR3: CASSEGPSGSYEQYF. In DNA, the CDR3 is TGTGCCAGCAGTGAAGGCCCTAGCGGATCCTACGAGCAGTACTTC.

This clonotype came up many times. The V call is TRBV10-3, the J call TRBJ2-2; weak D call: TRBD1 (5 bases). CDR1 and CDR2 (germline): ENHRY, SYGVKD. V lost 7 bases and J 1 base, leaving 10 bases between the germline ends. The CDR3 totals 14 residues. The CDR3: CAIKTQENTGELFF. CDR3 DNA sequence: TGTGCCATCAAGACACAGGAGAACACCGGGGAGCTGTTTTTT.

This clonotype was counted many times. The J gene is TRBJ2-2, the V gene TRBV12-3 or TRBV12-4; D is unclear. V lost 2 bases and J lost 5, with 6 bases in between. The CDR3 has 13 amino acids. CDR3 region: CASSLTETGELFF. The CDR3 coding sequence is TGTGCCAGCAGTTTAACAGAAACCGGGGAGCTGTTTTTT.

This clonotype was detected a few times. The chain links TRBV18 to TRBJ2-7, with a possible D match to TRBD1 (6 bases). V lost 5 bases and J 6 bases, leaving 11 bases between the germline ends. The CDR3 spans 12 residues. Germline assignment: CDR1 KGHSH and CDR2 LQKENI. The CDR3 sequence is CASSSDSREQYF. CDR3 DNA sequence: TGTGCCAGCTCATCGGACAGCCGCGAGCAGTACTTC. The full variable domain, completed using reference TRBV18 and TRBJ2-7, is NAGVMQNPRHLVRRRGQEARLRCSPMKGHSHVYWYRQLPEEGLKFMVYLQKENIIDESGMPKERFSAEFPKEGPSILRIQQVVRGDSAAYFCASSSDSREQYFGPGTRLTVT.

This clonotype was picked up many times. This chain uses TRBV5-1 with TRBJ2-2; the match to TRBD2 covers 11 bases. This CDR3 comprises 15 residues. Germline trimming cut 8 bases from V and 3 bases from J; bases unmatched to any gene: 6. Germline CDR1 is SGHRS and CDR2 is YFSETQ. The CDR3 spells CASNGLAGYTGELFF. The CDR3 DNA reads as TGCGCCAGTAACGGACTAGCGGGTTACACCGGGGAGCTGTTTTTT.

The V call is TRBV4-2, the J call TRBJ2-2, with 10 positions matching TRBD2. The CDR3 loop spans 18 amino acids. Germline CDR1 is LGHNA and CDR2 is YNFKEQ. V lost 0 bases, J lost 2 bases, and 6 bases stayed unmatched. The CDR3 DNA is TGTGCCAGCAGCCAAGATCAGGCTAGCGGGAGTAACACCGGGGAGCTGTTTTTT. Protein sequence: CASSQDQASGSNTGELFF.

This clonotype was seen a few times. The J gene is TRBJ1-3, the V gene TRBV15, with no clear D. Trimming took 0 bases from V and 4 from J, leaving 7 bases between them. There are 14 residues in the CDR3. Germline V gene data show CDR1 as LNHNV and CDR2 as YYDKDF (reference sequence). CDR3: CATSRDLDGNTIYF. The CDR3 DNA follows: TGTGCCACCAGCAGAGACTTAGACGGAAACACCATATATTTT.

Remarks on this clonotype: This may be a read error: a much more frequent sequence differs by one nucleotide. The rearrangement links TRBV29-1 to TRBJ2-7; tentatively, D is TRBD1 (6 bases). CDR3 length equals 10 residues. Per the germline V gene, CDR1 is SQVTM and CDR2 is ANQGSEA. The CDR3 here is CRVVRGEQYF. CDR3 DNA sequence: TGCCGCGTTGTCAGGGGAGAGCAGTACTTC.

In its sample, this clonotype was seen many times. This chain connects TRBV10-3 to TRBJ2-7, with 10 bases fitting TRBD2. V was clipped by 0 bases and J by 7 bases; unmatched bases: 18. The CDR3 covers 19 residues. From germline, CDR1 is ENHRY and CDR2 SYGVKD. The CDR3 nucleotides are TGTGCCATCAGTGAGTCGTCTAGCGGGAGTTTCGGGCCCGCGGGGGAGCAGTACTTC. Its protein product is CAISESSSGSFGPAGEQYF.

This clonotype has at least ten counts. The chain uses TRBV5-6 and TRBJ2-1; D is possibly TRBD1 (6 bases). Germline assignment: CDR1 SGHDT and CDR2 YYEEEE. CDR3 length equals 13 residues. The V and J ends lost 4 bases and 6 bases respectively, with 11 bases between them. The CDR3 sequence is CASSMGHLNEQFF. For the CDR3, the DNA is TGTGCCAGCAGCATGGGACACCTCAATGAGCAGTTCTTC.

This clonotype was seen ten or more times. The chain joins TRBV18 to TRBJ2-2; perhaps D is TRBD1 or TRBD2 (6 bases each). CDR3 length equals 16 residues. V gave up 2 bases and J gave up 0 bases, with 10 bases separating them. Germline loops: CDR1 KGHSH, CDR2 LQKENI. The DNA for the CDR3 is TGTGCCAGCTCACCATTCGGGGGCTCGAACACCGGGGAGCTGTTTTTT. Its translation: CASSPFGGSNTGELFF.

Many counts were recorded for this clonotype. V gene TRBV11-3 combines with J gene TRBJ2-2, with D perhaps given as TRBD1 or TRBD2 (5 bases each). The CDR3 loop spans 15 amino acids. Germline V gene lookup returns CDR1 SGHNT and CDR2 YENEEA. The V end was cut by 1 base, the J end by 6 bases, with 12 bases between. The CDR3: CASSLGRGTAGELFF. CDR3 nucleotides: TGTGCCAGCAGCTTAGGTAGAGGGACCGCCGGGGAGCTGTTTTTT.

This clonotype was seen repeatedly, ten times or more. This chain connects TRBV20-1 to TRBJ2-3; 8 nucleotides align to TRBD2. Germline V gives CDR1 DFQATT, CDR2 SNEGSKA (reference sequence). J was trimmed by 2 bases and V by 7 bases; bases with no gene match: 2. CDR3 length: 12 residues. In DNA form, the CDR3 reads TGCAGTGAGCGGGAGACCACAGATACGCAGTATTTT. Translation gives CSERETTDTQYF.

This clonotype has ten or more counts. V is TRBV7-8 and J is TRBJ2-3, with a weak D call TRBD2 (6 bases). Trimming stripped 5 bases from V and 6 bases from J, with 18 bases between. This CDR3 has 15 amino acids. Germline CDR1 and CDR2: SGHVS and FQNEAQ. The CDR3 here is CASSPGLSTADTQYF. CDR3 nucleotides: TGTGCCAGCAGCCCCGGACTATCCACGGCGGATACGCAGTATTTT.

At least ten counts were recorded for this clonotype. The chain has TRBV10-3 and TRBJ2-6; D ambiguous. The CDR3 spans 13 residues. Trimming took off 6 bases at V and 7 bases at J, with 10 bases between the two ends. The germline CDR1 and CDR2 sequences are ENHRY and SYGVKD. The CDR3 spells CAISSSSANVLTF. In DNA, the CDR3 is TGTGCCATCAGCTCGAGCTCTGCCAACGTCCTGACTTTC.

This clonotype was seen only once. The V call is TRBV28, the J call TRBJ2-1, with 9 bases that match TRBD2. The length of the CDR3 is 16 residues. In germline, CDR1 is MDHEN, CDR2 SYDVKM. The V and J ends lost 6 bases and 3 bases, in that order; junction bases with no gene match: 9. CDR3: CASRSLAGRCYNEQFF. In nucleotides, the CDR3 is TGTGCCAGCAGAAGCCTAGCGGGACGCTGCTACAATGAGCAGTTCTTC.

In this sample, this clonotype turned up many times. The V gene is TRBV5-1, the J gene TRBJ1-2; 8 nucleotides match TRBD1. Germline assignment: CDR1 SGHRS and CDR2 YFSETQ. This CDR3 is 16 amino acids long. The ends lost 0 bases at V and 1 base at J; junction bases unmatched: 5. CDR3 sequence reads: CASSLASGQDNYGYTF. The CDR3 DNA follows: TGCGCCAGCAGCTTGGCCTCGGGACAGGATAACTATGGCTACACCTTC.

This clonotype was seen repeatedly, ten times or more. The chain recombines TRBV5-1 with TRBJ2-1, with D unclear. V was trimmed by 3 bases and J by 4 bases, leaving 8 bases between them. The CDR3 length is 13 residues. CDR1 and CDR2 (germline): SGHRS, YFSETQ. The CDR3 spells CASSSSGYNEQFF. The DNA of the CDR3 is TGCGCCAGCAGCTCGAGTGGGTACAATGAGCAGTTCTTC.

Many counts were recorded for this clonotype. The chain joins TRBV5-1 to TRBJ1-6; 9 nucleotides line up with TRBD1. The CDR3 length is 15 residues. Germline V gives CDR1 SGHRS, CDR2 YFSETQ. The ends lost 4 bases at V and 9 bases at J; junction bases unmatched: 8. The CDR3 loop reads CASSDPGQGFSPLHF. For the CDR3, the DNA is TGCGCCAGCAGCGACCCGGGACAGGGTTTTTCACCCCTCCACTTT.

The rearrangement links TRBV5-1 to TRBJ2-3; possibly TRBD1 for D (6 bases). Between the trimmed V and J ends, which lost 4 bases and 2 bases, there was a span of 20 bases. Looked up from germline, CDR1 is SGHRS and CDR2 is YFSETQ. The length of the CDR3 is 17 residues. CDR3 in amino acids: CASSRVGAQGNTDTQYF. DNA for the CDR3: TGCGCCAGCAGCCGCGTGGGTGCACAGGGAAACACAGATACGCAGTATTTT.

CDR3 sequence: CASSPPLTAETQYF. DNA of the CDR3: TGTGCCAGCAGCCCCCCGCTTACCGCGGAGACCCAGTACTTC. The chain recombines TRBV7-9 with TRBJ2-5; D is uncertain. CDR1 is SEHNR, CDR2 FQNEAQ, per germline (reference sequence). V gave up 5 bases and J gave up 5 bases, with 15 bases separating them. This CDR3 region has 14 residues. Using reference TRBV7-9 and TRBJ2-5 for the parts outside the CDR3, the full variable domain is DTGVSQNPRHKITKRGQNVTFRCDPISEHNRLYWYRQTLGQGPEFLTYFQNEAQLEKSRLLSDRFSAERPKGSFSTLEIQRTEQGDSAMYLCASSPPLTAETQYFGPGTRLLVL.

This clonotype showed up many times. The chain combines TRBV18 with TRBJ2-5; D is unclear. V lost 2 bases to trimming and J lost 0 bases, with 7 bases between them. In germline, CDR1 is KGHSH, CDR2 LQKENI. The CDR3 sequence is 14 residues long. The DNA of the CDR3 is TGTGCCAGCTCACCAAGTTTGGACCAAGAGACCCAGTACTTC. It is translated as CASSPSLDQETQYF.

This clonotype was seen at least ten times. The chain combines TRBV20-1 with TRBJ1-1, with D unresolved. Trimming stripped 8 bases from V and 1 base from J, with 17 bases between. Germline-derived CDR1 and CDR2 are DFQATT and SNEGSKA (reference sequence). CDR3 length equals 14 residues. The CDR3 here is CSTWLPGGNTEAFF. Here the CDR3 DNA reads TGCAGTACTTGGCTCCCCGGTGGGAACACTGAAGCTTTCTTT.

This clonotype has ten or more counts. This chain joins TRBV5-1 and TRBJ2-5; a weak D match, TRBD1 (6 bases). CDR3 length equals 14 residues. V was clipped by 4 bases and J by 5 bases, with 15 bases between them. The germline CDR1 and CDR2 sequences are SGHRS and YFSETQ. Here the CDR3 reads CASSLTGFRETQYF. CDR3 bases: TGCGCCAGCAGCCTAACAGGGTTTCGGGAGACCCAGTACTTC.

This clonotype was detected only a few times. The V gene is TRBV7-9, the J gene TRBJ2-1; TRBD2 matches at 10 bases. Germline lookup yields CDR1 SEHNR and CDR2 FQNEAQ (reference sequence). V trimming: 3 bases; J trimming: 9 bases; junction bases outside the gene matches: 8. This CDR3 has 15 amino acids. CDR3 nucleotide sequence: TGTGCCAGCAGCTTCCTAGCGGGAGTAGTGGGTGAGCAGTTCTTC. It translates to CASSFLAGVVGEQFF.